This T cell receptor beta chain was documented in a study of vaccination effects on CD4 cells after COVID-19. Study background: Either the BNT162b2 or mRNA-1273 vaccine was given to participants in two doses.

Sequenced by immunoSEQ multiplex PCR; TCRdb stores in-frame clones only, minus some. The table records 35,000 to 45,000 clones, less than 70% of them present only once. CD4+ T cells specific for antigen were expanded with viral peptide pools by the ViraFEST assay before sequencing. The culture ran for around 10 days before CD4+ T cells were isolated. Absence of prior SARS-CoV-2 infection characterized the vaccine recipients, who showed negative nucleocapsid antibodies. A remark on this clone: Its antigen is still unknown.

From germline, CDR1 is SGHAT and CDR2 FQNNGV. The CDR3 extends over 14 amino acids. Trimming shortened V by 5 bases and J by 7 bases, and 17 bases separated the two germline ends. Study results and limitations: Early post-infection timepoints were absent, and convalescent patients were few.

The sequenced sample was CD4+ T cells from PBMCs cultured with HCoV-OC43 spike peptides, obtained before COVID-19 vaccination. Subset denoted: HCoV-OC43 spike overlapping peptide pool stimulation. This TCR derives from a human donor who received a COVID-19 vaccine. This chain uses TRBV11-2 with TRBJ1-1; D unclear. CDR3 in amino acids: CASSPSGGPGEAFF. The CDR3 DNA is TGTGCCAGCAGCCCAAGTGGCGGACCAGGTGAAGCTTTCTTT.